These 23 T cell receptor beta chains came from one sample sequenced in a study of tumour-infiltrating T cells in Burkitt lymphoma. Profiling relied on immunoSEQ multiplex PCR, and the TCRdb table lists in-frame clones only, not all of them. This table has 4,500 to 5,000 clones, more than 10% appearing once. Material: tumor tissue. These receptors all stem from a human donor with Burkitt lymphoma.

For the CDR3, the DNA is TGTGCCAGCAGGGTCCCCGGGACCGAGCTAACTGAAGCTTTCTTT. It is translated as CASRVPGTELTEAFF. J is TRBJ1-1 and V is TRBV4-2; possibly TRBD1 for D (5 bases). The CDR3 totals 15 residues. V lost 6 bases and J lost 5, with 19 bases in between. CDR1 is LGHNA and CDR2 is YNFKEQ in the germline V gene.

This clone showed up just a few times. The chain is built from TRBV28 and TRBJ1-4; a weak D match, TRBD1 (5 bases). There are 16 residues in the CDR3. The germline CDR1 and CDR2 sequences are MDHEN and SYDVKM. V gave up 5 bases and J gave up 0 bases, with 13 bases separating them. The CDR3 nucleotides read TGTGCCAGCAGTCCCCCGACAGCTGCAACTAATGAAAAACTGTTTTTT. Its translation is CASSPPTAATNEKLFF.

This rearrangement joins TRBV11-3 to TRBJ1-5, with D unresolved. The CDR3 contains 13 residues. CDR1 is SGHNT and CDR2 is YENEEA in the germline V gene. Trimming left V 3 bases short and J 6 bases short, with 9 bases between. DNA for the CDR3: TGTGCCAGCAGCTTTGTCATTGGTCAGCCCCAGCATTTT. Its translation is CASSFVIGQPQHF.

In this sample, this clone turned up a few times. CDR3 sequence (DNA): TGTGCCATCAGTGGACTAGCGGGGGGGCCCACCGGGGAGCTGTTTTTT. The encoded protein is CAISGLAGGPTGELFF. This sequence joins TRBV10-3 and TRBJ2-2; the match to TRBD2 covers 14 bases. Trimming removed 4 bases from V and 4 bases from J; junction bases left unmatched: 2. The CDR3 contains 16 residues. Germline V lookup: CDR1 ENHRY, CDR2 SYGVKD.

J is TRBJ1-2 and V is TRBV28; D gene unclear. Germline V gene data show CDR1 as MDHEN and CDR2 as SYDVKM. This CDR3 has 11 amino acids. V lost 6 bases and J 8 bases, leaving 10 bases between the germline ends. The CDR3 DNA reads as TGTGCCAGCAGCCCAGGTAGAGGCTACACCTTC. It translates to CASSPGRGYTF.

On this clone itself: One end of the junction varies from germline; a read error may be responsible. The chain combines TRBV5-8 with TRBJ2-1; D is perhaps TRBD1 (6 bases). This CDR3 has 14 amino acids. The germline gives CDR1 SGHTS, CDR2 YDEGEE. The CDR3 protein is CASSLGHFYNEQFF. CDR3 in DNA: TGTGCCAGCAGTTTGGGACACTTCTACAATGAGCAGTTCTTC.

This clone appeared a few times. This sequence joins TRBV7-2 and TRBJ2-2; 9 nucleotides line up with TRBD2. This CDR3 has 19 residues. CDR1 is SGHTA and CDR2 is FQGNSA in the germline V gene. V shed 5 bases and J 4 bases; nucleotides not matched to a gene: 17. DNA of the CDR3: TGTGCCAGCAGCCCCCTAGGGCTAGCGGGGCTAGGGGGCACCGGGGAGCTGTTTTTT. It specifies CASSPLGLAGLGGTGELFF.

This clone was counted a few times. V usage is TRBV5-4 and J usage is TRBJ2-7, with 7 bases identical to TRBD2. The CDR3 consists of 17 residues. From germline, CDR1 is SGHNT and CDR2 YYREEE (reference sequence). Trimming at V came to 1 base and at J to 0 bases, leaving 10 bases not matched to a gene. The CDR3 DNA follows: TGTGCCAGCAGCTTGACCCCCTGGCGGGGGAACTCCTACGAGCAGTACTTC. It translates to CASSLTPWRGNSYEQYF.

This clone appeared a few times. This rearrangement joins TRBV19 to TRBJ2-6; D is uncertain. CDR1 and CDR2 (germline): LNHDA, SQIVND (reference sequence). V was cut by 4 bases and J by 4 bases, with 11 bases left in between. The CDR3 is 15 amino acids. CDR3 residues: CASSKHGPGANVLTF. As DNA, the CDR3 is TGTGCCAGTAGTAAACATGGACCAGGGGCCAACGTCCTGACTTTC.

Relative to its sample, this clone is medium-sized. The rearrangement uses TRBV7-9 and TRBJ1-1, with D perhaps matching TRBD1 (6 bases). The V gene lost 4 bases and the J gene lost 6 bases, with 12 bases spanning the gap. CDR1 is SEHNR and CDR2 is FQNEAQ in the germline V gene (reference sequence). The CDR3 consists of 13 residues. The CDR3 sequence is CASSSPGESEAFF. The CDR3 DNA reads TGTGCCAGCAGCTCGCCAGGGGAGTCTGAAGCTTTCTTT. The whole variable domain, remainder taken from reference TRBV7-9 and TRBJ1-1, is DTGVSQNPRHKITKRGQNVTFRCDPISEHNRLYWYRQTLGQGPEFLTYFQNEAQLEKSRLLSDRFSAERPKGSFSTLEIQRTEQGDSAMYLCASSSPGESEAFFGQGTRLTVV.

This clone was observed a handful of times. The chain recombines TRBV29-1 with TRBJ1-1; 7 positions agree with TRBD1. After removal of 7 bases from V and 3 bases from J, the junction contained 5 bases not matched to a gene. Germline CDR1 and CDR2: SQVTM and ANQGSEA. CDR3 size: 12 residues. The CDR3 bases are TGCAGCGCCAGACAGGGCGACACTGAAGCTTTCTTT. Its protein is CSARQGDTEAFF.

The rearrangement uses TRBV6-4 and TRBJ1-2; 7 positions agree with TRBD1. CDR3 length equals 14 residues. The V and J ends lost 0 bases and 6 bases, in that order; junction bases with no gene match: 4. Germline CDR1 reads MRHNA; CDR2 reads SNTAGT. The CDR3 sequence: CASSDSRDSHGYTF. CDR3 nucleotide sequence: TGTGCCAGCAGTGACTCGAGGGACAGCCATGGCTACACCTTC.

The rearrangement joins TRBV14 to TRBJ1-2; no clear D gene. The CDR3 runs to 13 residues. Trimming removed 4 bases at V and 2 bases at J, with 8 bases between. Germline CDR1 reads SGHDN; CDR2 reads FVKESK. The CDR3 nucleotides are TGTGCCAGCAGCCCTTGGCCAAACTATGGCTACACCTTC. Its protein product is CASSPWPNYGYTF.

The V gene is TRBV7-3, the J gene TRBJ2-3, with D possibly TRBD2 on 6 matching bases. The ends were cut back, 4 bases at V and 0 bases at J, with 8 bases in the middle. The germline gives CDR1 SGHTA, CDR2 FQGTGA. CDR3 length: 14 amino acids. CDR3: CASSSGLSTDTQYF. The CDR3 nucleotides are TGTGCCAGCAGCTCGGGACTTAGCACAGATACGCAGTATTTT.

The chain has TRBV7-9 and TRBJ2-5; 8 nucleotides agree with TRBD2. The CDR3 extends over 15 amino acids. The V and J ends lost 2 bases and 4 bases, in that order; junction bases with no gene match: 6. Per the germline V gene, CDR1 is SEHNR and CDR2 is FQNEAQ (reference sequence). The CDR3 here is CASSLYPGGSETQYF. DNA of the CDR3: TGTGCCAGCAGCTTATACCCGGGGGGGTCAGAGACCCAGTACTTC.

The V and J genes are TRBV30 and TRBJ1-4; D is unclear. The ends were cut back, 4 bases at V and 6 bases at J, with 12 bases in the middle. Germline CDR1 is GTSNPN and CDR2 is SVGIG (reference sequence). CDR3 size: 13 residues. CDR3 DNA: TGTGCCTGGAAAAGGTTAAGTCATGAAAAACTGTTTTTT. As protein: CAWKRLSHEKLFF.

This clone was counted between two and nine times. The chain has TRBV19 and TRBJ2-7; tentatively, D is TRBD2 (6 bases). This CDR3 has 12 amino acids. Germline CDR1 is LNHDA and CDR2 is SQIVND (reference sequence). V lost 6 bases, J lost 6 bases, and 12 bases lay in between. The CDR3: CASSIPGSEQYF. CDR3 coding DNA: TGTGCCAGTAGCATACCCGGGAGCGAGCAGTACTTC.

The V gene is TRBV13, the J gene TRBJ2-7; TRBD1 might be the D (6 bases). The CDR3 is 12 residues long. CDR1 is PRHDT, CDR2 FYEKMQ, per germline (reference sequence). V was shortened by 5 bases and J by 4 bases, with 9 bases between the two germline ends. The chain's CDR3 is CASSLGQYEQYF. The CDR3 DNA follows: TGTGCCAGCAGCCTCGGACAGTACGAGCAGTACTTC.

V and J are TRBV7-6 and TRBJ2-1; D is perhaps TRBD2 (5 bases). There are 16 residues in the CDR3. Germline V lookup: CDR1 SGHVS, CDR2 FNYEAQ. V was clipped by 3 bases and J by 2 bases, with 14 bases between them. The CDR3 reads CASSFGDWGAYNEQFF. CDR3 DNA: TGTGCCAGCAGCTTCGGAGACTGGGGAGCCTACAATGAGCAGTTCTTC.

This chain joins TRBV7-9 and TRBJ2-7, with a weak D call TRBD1 (5 bases). Germline V gene data show CDR1 as SEHNR and CDR2 as FQNEAQ (reference sequence). V gave up 5 bases and J gave up 7 bases, with 15 bases separating them. This CDR3 region has 13 residues. This chain's CDR3 is CASSGDSSWEQYF. The DNA of the CDR3 is TGTGCCAGCAGCGGCGACAGTTCGTGGGAGCAGTACTTC. Based on the CDR3 plus reference TRBV7-9 and TRBJ2-7, the full variable domain is DTGVSQNPRHKITKRGQNVTFRCDPISEHNRLYWYRQTLGQGPEFLTYFQNEAQLEKSRLLSDRFSAERPKGSFSTLEIQRTEQGDSAMYLCASSGDSSWEQYFGPGTRLTVT.

This clone was picked up a small number of times. The chain employs TRBV19 and TRBJ1-5, with D possibly being TRBD1 (5 bases). In germline, CDR1 is LNHDA, CDR2 SQIVND (reference sequence). This CDR3 has 14 amino acids. V was pared by 6 bases and J by 5 bases, with 14 bases between. The CDR3 DNA follows: TGTGCCAGTAGGACCGGGACCTTGGATCAGCCCCAGCATTTT. It encodes CASRTGTLDQPQHF.

This clone was seen only a few times. The CDR3 DNA reads as TGTGCCAGCAGCTTGGACAGCCCCCCGTACAATGAGCAGTTCTTC. It is translated as CASSLDSPPYNEQFF. The V and J genes are TRBV7-2 and TRBJ2-1, with a possible D match to TRBD1 (6 bases). The germline V gene encodes CDR1 SGHTA and CDR2 FQGNSA. The CDR3 extends over 15 amino acids. V was shortened by 3 bases and J by 4 bases, with 13 bases between the two germline ends.

With regard to this clone: The junction shows a germline mismatch at one end, possibly a read error. Distinct nucleotide sequences in the sample also encode this CDR3. The CDR3 bases are TGTGCCAGCAGTCAAGAAGCGTCTGGCCATCAGCCCCAGCATTTT. Translating it yields CASSQEASGHQPQHF. V and J are TRBV4-2 and TRBJ1-5; the D is unclear. The CDR3 length is 15 residues. CDR1 and CDR2 from the germline V gene are LGHNA and YNFKEQ.